One and the same sample provided the 32 T cell receptor beta chains below, sequenced in a study of blood T cells in healthy people across ages. The authors ran a second PCR of roughly 6 to 12 cycles using a sample-barcoded 5' primer and a J-beta primer mix. TCRdb re-derived calls from the 5' RACE reads in MiXCR, one entry per CDR3 protein. Of 700,000 or so distinct CDR3 sequences in the sample, about 24% are singletons; the top ten hold about 22%. The source material was blood. These TCRs come from a man aged 70 or older in good health.

This rearrangement joins TRBV2 to TRBJ1-2; D is undetermined. There are 13 residues in the CDR3. V lost 2 bases and J 5 bases, leaving 9 bases between the germline ends. Germline V lookup: CDR1 SNHLY, CDR2 FYNNEI. The CDR3 loop reads CASSESQFYGYTF. The CDR3 nucleotides are TGTGCCAGCAGTGAAAGTCAGTTTTATGGCTACACCTTC. Looking up the rest from reference TRBV2 and TRBJ1-2 gives the full variable domain: EPEVTQTPSHQVTQMGQEVILRCVPISNHLYFYWYRQILGQKVEFLVSFYNNEISEKSEIFDDQFSVERPDGSNFTLKIRSTKLEDSAMYFCASSESQFYGYTFGSGTRLTVV.

The CDR3 sequence is CASSFSPNYGYTF. CDR3 DNA: TGTGCCAGCAGTTTTTCGCCGAACTATGGCTACACCTTC. J is TRBJ1-2 and V is TRBV28; no firm D call. Between the trimmed V and J ends, which lost 3 bases and 2 bases, there was a span of 7 bases. The CDR3 has 13 amino acids. CDR1 MDHEN and CDR2 SYDVKM come from the germline V gene.

This clonotype was recorded a few times. One end of the junction is discordant with germline, which a read error may explain. V gene TRBV7-8 combines with J gene TRBJ1-4, with 9 bases lining up with TRBD1. This CDR3 contains 16 residues. Germline values: CDR1 SGHVS, CDR2 FQNEAQ. The CDR3 DNA reads as TGTGCCAGCAGCAAGACAGGGGGAGCAACTAATGAAGAACTGTTTTTT. Residues: CASSKTGGATNEELFF. The entire variable domain, with the rest obtained from reference TRBV7-8 and TRBJ1-4, is as follows: GAGVSQSPRYKVAKRGQDVALRCDPISGHVSLFWYQQALGQGPEFLTYFQNEAQLDKSGLPSDRFFAERPEGSVSTLKIQRTQQEDSAVYLCASSKTGGATNEELFFGSGTQLSVL.

The chain recombines TRBV7-8 with TRBJ1-4, with 9 bases fitting TRBD1. J was trimmed by 4 bases and V by 5 bases; bases with no gene match: 5. Germline V gene sequence: CDR1 SGHVS, CDR2 FQNEAQ. The CDR3 has 15 amino acids. The DNA for the CDR3 is TGTGCCAGCAGCGGGGACAGGGTTGGTAATGAAAAACTGTTTTTT. This codes for CASSGDRVGNEKLFF.

This clonotype was counted a few times. This chain links TRBV6-1 with TRBJ2-5; maybe TRBD2 (5 bases). CDR1 is MNHNS, CDR2 SASEGT, per germline. Trimming left V 6 bases short and J 0 bases short, with 20 bases between. The CDR3 spans 17 residues. The CDR3 nucleotides read TGTGCCAGCAGCGGGATCAGGCCATATCCATACCAAGAGACCCAGTACTTC. The encoded protein is CASSGIRPYPYQETQYF.

This clonotype was seen only once. V is TRBV14 and J is TRBJ1-2; 9 nucleotides align to TRBD1. After removal of 4 bases from V and 3 bases from J, the junction contained 3 bases not matched to a gene. This CDR3 has 14 amino acids. The germline V gene has CDR1 SGHDN and CDR2 FVKESK. The CDR3: CASSRGQGHYGYTF. CDR3 sequence (DNA): TGTGCCAGCAGCCGGGGACAGGGCCACTATGGCTACACCTTC.

This clonotype has a handful of counts. The chain recombines TRBV5-1 with TRBJ2-5; D is possibly TRBD1 (5 bases). The V end was cut by 2 bases, the J end by 0 bases, with 14 bases between. Germline V gene sequence: CDR1 SGHRS, CDR2 YFSETQ. This CDR3 spans 16 amino acids. The DNA for the CDR3 is TGCGCCAGCAGCTTCCCTGGGGCCGGGTACCAAGAGACCCAGTACTTC. Translating it yields CASSFPGAGYQETQYF.

The rearrangement links TRBV3-1 to TRBJ2-1, with a weak D call TRBD1 (6 bases). Looked up from germline, CDR1 is LGHDT and CDR2 is YNNKEL (reference sequence). Trimming shortened V by 2 bases and J by 7 bases, and 9 bases separated the two germline ends. This CDR3 comprises 13 residues. The CDR3 DNA reads TGTGCCAGCAGCCAACTCCAGGGGAATGAGCAGTTCTTC. This translates into CASSQLQGNEQFF.

This clonotype has just a few counts. The chain carries TRBV7-9 and TRBJ2-2, with no clear D. The CDR3 totals 14 residues. Germline assignment: CDR1 SEHNR and CDR2 FQNEAQ (reference sequence). The ends were cut back, 0 bases at V and 6 bases at J, with 8 bases in the middle. Here the CDR3 DNA reads TGTGCCAGCAGCTTAGCTGTCCGGTCCGGGGAGCTGTTTTTT. Amino acid sequence: CASSLAVRSGELFF.

The V and J genes are TRBV18 and TRBJ2-5; 9 nucleotides agree with TRBD2. The end of the DNA fits TRBJ2-1 better, so the J call may be wrong. The CDR3 loop spans 15 amino acids. CDR1 and CDR2 (germline): KGHSH, LQKENI. CDR3 DNA sequence: TGTGCCAGCTCGCCTTCTAGCGGGACCTACAATGAGCAGTTCTTC. Its protein product is CASSPSSGTYNEQFF.

The chain joins TRBV30 to TRBJ1-1; D is unresolved. Germline-derived CDR1 and CDR2 are GTSNPN and SVGIG (reference sequence). The V and J ends lost 3 bases and 3 bases respectively, with 11 bases between them. The CDR3 runs 13 residues. This chain's CDR3 is CAWSPSLDTEAFF. As DNA, the CDR3 is TGTGCCTGGAGCCCCTCACTGGACACTGAAGCTTTCTTT.

The rearrangement uses TRBV6-5 and TRBJ1-6, with D possibly matching TRBD1 (6 bases). The germline V gene has CDR1 MNHEY and CDR2 SVGAGI. V was pared by 5 bases and J by 7 bases, with 15 bases between. The CDR3 loop spans 15 amino acids. Written as DNA, the CDR3 is TGTGCCAGCAGTCCCCCGGCAGGGGCGAATTCACCCCTCCACTTT. Translated, it gives CASSPPAGANSPLHF.

The chain couples TRBV15 to TRBJ2-5; D unresolved. Germline V gives CDR1 LNHNV, CDR2 YYDKDF (reference sequence). The V end was cut by 3 bases, the J end by 4 bases, with 3 bases between. CDR3 length equals 11 residues. The CDR3 DNA sequence: TGTGCCACCAGCAGGGGAGAGACCCAGTACTTC. Protein product: CATSRGETQYF.

This clonotype was found a few times. The chain uses TRBV5-1 and TRBJ1-1; D not certain. Trimming stripped 2 bases from V and 0 bases from J, with 14 bases between. CDR1 is SGHRS and CDR2 is YFSETQ in the germline V gene. This CDR3 is built from 16 residues. The CDR3 sequence is CASSLTYEGMNTEAFF. In DNA form, the CDR3 reads TGCGCCAGCAGCTTAACCTATGAGGGCATGAACACTGAAGCTTTCTTT.

This chain connects TRBV3-1 to TRBJ1-1; D uncertain. From germline, CDR1 is LGHDT and CDR2 YNNKEL (reference sequence). Trimming removed 8 bases at V and 1 base at J, with 8 bases between. The CDR3 runs 12 residues. The CDR3 region is CASRLRNTEAFF. The CDR3 DNA follows: TGTGCCAGCCGGCTCAGGAACACTGAAGCTTTCTTT.

At least ten counts were recorded for this clonotype. The genes are TRBV25-1 and TRBJ2-5; 7 bases match TRBD1. Per germline, CDR1 MGHDK and CDR2 SYGVNS. Trimming at V came to 2 bases and at J to 5 bases, leaving 5 bases not matched to a gene. This CDR3 contains 14 residues. The CDR3 DNA reads as TGTGCCAGCAGTGAAGACAGGGTGGGCGAGACCCAGTACTTC. Its translation: CASSEDRVGETQYF.

The chain combines TRBV6-2 or TRBV6-3 with TRBJ2-1, with 9 bases aligning to TRBD2. The V and J ends lost 5 bases and 1 base, in that order; junction bases with no gene match: 9. The CDR3 is 17 residues long. Germline-derived CDR1 and CDR2 are MNHEY and SVGEGT. In DNA, the CDR3 is TGTGCCAGCAGTACCAGGACTAGCGCGGGATCCTACAATGAGCAGTTCTTC. It specifies CASSTRTSAGSYNEQFF.

This clonotype was picked up a small number of times. The V and J genes are TRBV7-2 and TRBJ2-5, with 9 bases matching TRBD2. The trim removed 4 bases at V and 2 bases at J, leaving 17 bases unmatched. There are 19 residues in the CDR3. The germline gives CDR1 SGHTA, CDR2 FQGNSA. CDR3 amino acids: CASSSPLGVAGVRQETQYF. The CDR3 DNA is TGTGCCAGCAGCTCCCCCCTCGGGGTAGCGGGAGTGCGACAAGAGACCCAGTACTTC. The variable domain in full, completed from reference TRBV7-2 and TRBJ2-5, reads GAGVSQSPSNKVTEKGKDVELRCDPISGHTALYWYRQSLGQGLEFLIYFQGNSAPDKSGLPSDRFSAERTGGSVSTLTIQRTQQEDSAVYLCASSSPLGVAGVRQETQYFGPGTRLLVL.

This rearrangement joins TRBV29-1 to TRBJ2-1, with 11 bases that match TRBD2. Per the germline V gene, CDR1 is SQVTM and CDR2 is ANQGSEA. The CDR3 consists of 13 residues. The ends lost 8 bases at V and 6 bases at J; junction bases unmatched: 6. DNA for the CDR3: TGCAGCCCGACTAGCGGGAAGAGCAATGAGCAGTTCTTC. It encodes CSPTSGKSNEQFF.

This clonotype was seen only once. The chain carries TRBV5-1 and TRBJ1-4; 12 bases align to TRBD1. V lost 4 bases, J lost 10 bases, and 8 bases stayed unmatched. Looked up from germline, CDR1 is SGHRS and CDR2 is YFSETQ. The CDR3 length is 15 residues. The CDR3 sequence is CASSLEGQGARKLFF. CDR3 DNA sequence: TGCGCCAGCAGCCTGGAGGGACAGGGGGCGCGAAAACTGTTTTTT.

The chain has TRBV20-1 and TRBJ2-3; the match to TRBD2 covers 8 bases. The CDR3 totals 14 residues. Trimming took 6 bases from V and 2 from J; bases not matched to a gene: 7. Germline V gene sequence: CDR1 DFQATT, CDR2 SNEGSKA (reference sequence). The CDR3 loop reads CSAPPGLDTDTQYF. The CDR3, as DNA: TGCAGTGCGCCGCCGGGACTAGACACAGATACGCAGTATTTT.

This clonotype was recorded many times. As DNA, the CDR3 is TGTGCCAGCAGCCCCCAGTTTGAGCGGGGGACCAACACAGATACGCAGTATTTT. It specifies CASSPQFERGTNTDTQYF. The rearrangement uses TRBV7-9 and TRBJ2-3, with 8 bases fitting TRBD2. The V gene end was trimmed by 5 bases and the J gene end by 2 bases; junction bases not matched to a gene: 15. Germline V gives CDR1 SEHNR, CDR2 FQNEAQ (reference sequence). This CDR3 region has 18 residues. The variable domain in full, completed from reference TRBV7-9 and TRBJ2-3, reads DTGVSQNPRHKITKRGQNVTFRCDPISEHNRLYWYRQTLGQGPEFLTYFQNEAQLEKSRLLSDRFSAERPKGSFSTLEIQRTEQGDSAMYLCASSPQFERGTNTDTQYFGPGTRLTVL.

This clonotype was seen only a few times. The chain links TRBV7-9 to TRBJ1-5; no definite D call. Germline V gene sequence: CDR1 SEHNR, CDR2 FQNEAQ (reference sequence). CDR3 size: 12 residues. Between the trimmed V and J ends, which lost 3 bases and 5 bases, there was a span of 5 bases. The CDR3 here is CASSFIDQPQHF. For the CDR3, the DNA is TGTGCCAGCAGCTTTATCGATCAGCCCCAGCATTTT.

This clonotype was observed a handful of times. The chain joins TRBV15 to TRBJ1-5; 7 bases are shared with TRBD1. Germline values: CDR1 LNHNV, CDR2 YYDKDF (reference sequence). This CDR3 is built from 17 residues. V trimming: 3 bases; J trimming: 0 bases; junction bases outside the gene matches: 8. Written as DNA, the CDR3 is TGTGCCACCAGCAGGGGTGAGGGGGCCCATAGCAATCAGCCCCAGCATTTT. Amino acid sequence: CATSRGEGAHSNQPQHF.

For this clonotype: The missing conserved phenylalanine or tryptophan at the end of this CDR3 makes a read error likely. The rearrangement joins TRBV12-3 or TRBV12-4 to TRBJ2-1; D possibly corresponds to TRBD1 (5 bases). Deletions cut 6 bases from V and 8 bases from J, with 8 bases between. The CDR3 covers 11 residues. As DNA, the CDR3 is TGTGCCAGCAGCCCCAGGGATGAGCAGTTCCTC. Amino acids: CASSPRDEQFL.

The chain couples TRBV29-1 to TRBJ1-2, with D possibly matching TRBD1 (5 bases). The V gene lost 5 bases and the J gene lost 5 bases, with 15 bases spanning the gap. The CDR3 spans 13 residues. Germline assignment: CDR1 SQVTM and CDR2 ANQGSEA. CDR3 sequence (DNA): TGCAGCGTTTATTCGGGACGGGCTTATGGCTACACCTTC. It codes for CSVYSGRAYGYTF. The whole variable domain, filled in from reference TRBV29-1 and TRBJ1-2, reads SAVISQKPSRDICQRGTSLTIQCQVDSQVTMMFWYRQQPGQSLTLIATANQGSEATYESGFVIDKFPISRPNLTFSTLTVSNMSPEDSSIYLCSVYSGRAYGYTFGSGTRLTVV.

This chain connects TRBV20-1 to TRBJ2-5; D gene unclear. V lost 3 bases to trimming and J lost 7 bases, with 12 bases between them. In germline, CDR1 is DFQATT, CDR2 SNEGSKA (reference sequence). The CDR3 length is 12 residues. The CDR3 DNA follows: TGCAGTGCTAGGGTGACCCCGGGGACCCAGTACTTC. Its protein product is CSARVTPGTQYF.

The chain combines TRBV3-1 with TRBJ2-4, with TRBD1 matching over 8 bases. Trimming at V came to 1 base and at J to 1 base, leaving 3 bases not matched to a gene. Germline CDR1 reads LGHDT; CDR2 reads YNNKEL (reference sequence). This CDR3 is built from 16 residues. CDR3 sequence (DNA): TGTGCCAGCAGCCAAGCAGGGGGCGCGGCCAAAAACATTCAGTACTTC. This sequence encodes CASSQAGGAAKNIQYF. The whole variable domain, filled in from reference TRBV3-1 and TRBJ2-4, reads DTAVSQTPKYLVTQMGNDKSIKCEQNLGHDTMYWYKQDSKKFLKIMFSYNNKELIINETVPNRFSPKSPDKAHLNLHINSLELGDSAVYFCASSQAGGAAKNIQYFGAGTRLSVL.

The sample holds many counts of this clonotype. The rearrangement links TRBV11-2 to TRBJ1-2; no reliable D call. CDR1 and CDR2 from the germline V gene are SGHAT and FQNNGV. V was clipped by 4 bases and J by 8 bases, with 14 bases between them. The CDR3 has 13 residues. The CDR3 DNA sequence: TGTGCCAGCAGCTCTGGCTGGAGGGCCGGCTACACCTTC. The encoded protein is CASSSGWRAGYTF.

The CDR3 DNA sequence: TGCAGTGCTAGAGTACTAGCGGGAGCCGAGACCCAGTACTTC. Encoded protein: CSARVLAGAETQYF. The rearrangement uses TRBV20-1 and TRBJ2-5; TRBD2 aligns across 11 bases. Losses at the gene ends were 1 base for V and 5 bases for J; bases not matched to a gene: 3. This CDR3 contains 14 residues. The V gene's germline CDR1 is DFQATT and CDR2 SNEGSKA (reference sequence).

This clonotype was recorded many times. V is TRBV7-2 and J is TRBJ1-2; D is perhaps TRBD1 (5 bases). The CDR3 extends over 14 amino acids. Germline CDR1 and CDR2: SGHTA and FQGNSA. Trimming took off 3 bases at V and 8 bases at J, with 16 bases between the two ends. CDR3 sequence: CASSFPGRGGGYTF. CDR3 bases: TGTGCCAGCAGCTTCCCGGGAAGGGGTGGCGGCTACACCTTC.

This clonotype has more than one count but fewer than ten. The CDR3 sequence is CSAFRLAGVVEQFF. CDR3 DNA: TGCAGTGCTTTTCGACTAGCGGGAGTAGTTGAGCAGTTCTTC. The genes are TRBV20-1 and TRBJ2-1, with 12 bases aligning to TRBD2. Germline V gene lookup returns CDR1 DFQATT and CDR2 SNEGSKA (reference sequence). V lost 5 bases, J lost 9 bases, and 8 bases stayed unmatched. This CDR3 has 14 residues.